Listed below are T cell receptor beta chains from one sample, sequenced in a study of PD-L1 blockade in urothelial cancer. This table comes from immunoSEQ multiplex PCR, and its TCRdb copy is limited to in-frame clones, with some not included. This table has about 120,000 clones, approximately 90% appearing once. Sequencing was performed on PBMCs, taken around atezolizumab (anti-PD-L1) treatment. The receptor set was obtained from a man between 60 and 75 years old with urothelial cancer. The CDR3 runs from the conserved cysteine through the conserved F or W. The D gene is left open where the match is weak. Rows may omit the clone size; those that give it use once, few, many or a size class.

d_gene	v_gene	abundance	j_gene	CDR3aa	CDR3nt
-	TRBV19	-	TRBJ2-1	CASSMGLYTDEQFF	TGTGCCAGTAGTATGGGACTTTATACCGATGAGCAGTTCTTC
TRBD1	TRBV5-4	once	TRBJ2-7	CASSLGQGSSYEQYF	TGTGCCAGCAGCTTGGGACAGGGGAGTTCCTACGAGCAGTACTTC
TRBD1	TRBV27	-	TRBJ2-2	CASSLPGQGTGELFF	TGTGCCAGCAGTTTGCCGGGACAGGGGACCGGGGAGCTGTTTTTT
TRBD2	TRBV9	-	TRBJ2-7	CASSVGIAGVTYEQYF	TGTGCCAGCAGCGTAGGAATAGCGGGAGTGACCTACGAGCAGTACTTC
-	TRBV5-1	once	TRBJ2-1	CASSWIGAENEQFF	TGCGCCAGCAGCTGGATAGGGGCGGAGAATGAGCAGTTCTTC
TRBD2	TRBV10-1	once	TRBJ2-4	CASSPGGAQNIQYF	TGCGCCAGCAGTCCGGGGGGGGCCCAAAACATTCAGTACTTC
-	TRBV25-1	-	TRBJ2-2	CASSDMAGGHGELFF	TGTGCCAGCAGTGACATGGCCGGGGGGCACGGGGAGCTGTTTTTT
TRBD1	TRBV6-1	-	TRBJ2-7	CASIPDRAALEQYF	TGTGCCAGCATTCCGGACAGGGCTGCCCTCGAGCAGTACTTC
-	TRBV15	once	TRBJ2-7	CATSRVSGYEQYF	TGTGCCACCAGCAGAGTTTCCGGGTACGAGCAGTACTTC
-	TRBV2	-	TRBJ2-1	CASTEAPSYNEQFF	TGTGCCAGCACTGAGGCTCCTTCCTACAATGAGCAGTTCTTC
TRBD2	TRBV19	-	TRBJ2-1	CASSPHLAGAGVPFF	TGTGCCAGTAGCCCCCACCTAGCGGGAGCTGGGGTCCCGTTCTTC
TRBD1	TRBV28	few	TRBJ1-2	CASSAPGQEYRYTF	TGTGCCAGCAGTGCACCGGGACAGGAGTATCGCTACACCTTC
-	TRBV10-3	-	TRBJ2-2	CAISTGPGTGELFF	TGTGCCATCAGTACAGGGCCGGGCACCGGGGAGCTGTTTTTT
-	TRBV5-5	-	TRBJ1-1	CASSLAGGQMNTEAFF	TGTGCCAGCAGCTTGGCCGGAGGGCAGATGAACACTGAAGCTTTCTTT
-	TRBV4-2	-	TRBJ2-7	CASSQGVAYEQYF	TGTGCCAGCAGCCAAGGTGTAGCCTACGAGCAGTACTTC
-	TRBV10-3	-	TRBJ2-1	CAISESNLSNEQFF	TGTGCCATCAGTGAGTCGAACTTGAGCAATGAGCAGTTCTTC
-	TRBV19	few	TRBJ1-4	CASSIGGQDGPQLFF	TGTGCCAGTAGTATAGGAGGACAAGATGGACCCCAACTGTTTTTT
TRBD2	TRBV5-4	-	TRBJ2-5	CASSSEPGGLETQYF	TGTGCCAGCAGCTCCGAGCCGGGAGGCTTGGAGACCCAGTACTTC
-	TRBV28	-	TRBJ1-2	CASRSREDGYTF	TGTGCCAGCAGAAGCAGGGAGGATGGCTACACCTTC
-	TRBV5-6	once	TRBJ1-1	CASSLPSNTEAFF	TGTGCCAGCAGCTTGCCGTCGAACACTGAAGCTTTCTTT
-	TRBV19	-	TRBJ1-5	CASREVSGPQHF	TGTGCCAGTCGGGAGGTTTCTGGGCCCCAGCATTTT
TRBD1	TRBV27	-	TRBJ1-1	CASSSTTGATEAFF	TGTGCCAGCAGTTCTACGACAGGGGCCACTGAAGCTTTCTTT